This TCR beta chain was identified during a study of OX40 agonist ivuxolimab in advanced cancers. Study context: As their treatment, patients were administered ivuxolimab, an agonistic anti-OX40 (CD134) antibody. Partial responses were achieved by three patients, one with hepatocellular carcinoma and two with cutaneous melanoma. Notes on the study in general: At doses 0.1 to 3.0 mg/kg, CD4+ and CD8+ clones expanded.

Profiled with immunoSEQ multiplex PCR; TCRdb holds only in-frame clones, not every one. The top ten clones hold under 15% of a sample with tens of thousands of clones, roughly 86% of them seen once. This clone was detected once. Its specificity is unknown. The CDR3 loop spans 13 amino acids. Germline lookup yields CDR1 SGDLS and CDR2 YYNGEE. The ends were cut back, 0 bases at V and 7 bases at J, with 10 bases in the middle. The receptor was derived from an adult with an advanced solid tumor such as melanoma, head and neck, liver or kidney cancer. Sequenced here: CD4+ or CD8+ T cells sorted from blood, sampled in a trial of the OX40 agonist ivuxolimab. The V and J genes are TRBV9 and TRBJ1-1; D gene ambiguous. The CDR3: CASSVDRAGEAFF. The CDR3 DNA is TGTGCCAGCAGCGTAGATAGGGCCGGTGAAGCTTTCTTT.